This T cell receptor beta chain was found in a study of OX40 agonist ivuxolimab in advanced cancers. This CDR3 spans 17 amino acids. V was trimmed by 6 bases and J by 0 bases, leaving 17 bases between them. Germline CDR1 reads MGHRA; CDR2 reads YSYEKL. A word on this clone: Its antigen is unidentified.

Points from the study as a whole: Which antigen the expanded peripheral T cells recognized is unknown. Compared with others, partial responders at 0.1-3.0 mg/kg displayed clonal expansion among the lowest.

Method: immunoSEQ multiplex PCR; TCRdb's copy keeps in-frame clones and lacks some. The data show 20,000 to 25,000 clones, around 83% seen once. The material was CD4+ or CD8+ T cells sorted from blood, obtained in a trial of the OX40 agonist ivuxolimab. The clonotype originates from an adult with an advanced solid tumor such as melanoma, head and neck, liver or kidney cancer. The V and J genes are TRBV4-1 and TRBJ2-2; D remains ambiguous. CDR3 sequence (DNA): TGCGCCAGCAGTTACAAGGTAAAGGTAGCGAACACCGGGGAGCTGTTTTTT. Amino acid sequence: CASSYKVKVANTGELFF.